This is a list of T cell receptor beta chains from one sample in a study of blood T cells in healthy people across ages. TCRdb recomputed calls from the 5' RACE reads with MiXCR, one row per CDR3 protein. The data show approximately 800,000 distinct CDR3 sequences, approximately 55% seen once. The material sequenced was blood. Receptors originate from a man older than 75 in good health. Each CDR3 is given with its conserved first and last residue. A D gene is named only where the DNA matches it firmly. Expanded clones get a size class; other rows say once, few or many, or leave the size out.

clone size,J gene,V gene,D gene,CDR3 DNA,CDR3 protein
.,TRBJ1-2,TRBV2,.,TGTGCCAGCAGTGAAGAGGTCCGGAATGCTGGCTACACCTTC,CASSEEVRNAGYTF
.,TRBJ2-7,TRBV6-5,.,TGTGCCAGCAGTTCACCGGGACACTCCTACGAGCAGTACTTC,CASSSPGHSYEQYF
few,TRBJ1-5,TRBV29-1,.,TGCAGCGTTGAAGTCTCGACGGATAGAGTCAATCAGCCCCAGCATTTT,CSVEVSTDRVNQPQHF
.,TRBJ2-1,TRBV4-2,.,TGTGCCAGCAGCCAAGATCCTACAGGGCCTAGCTACAATGAGCAGTTCTTC,CASSQDPTGPSYNEQFF
.,TRBJ1-5,TRBV5-1,TRBD1,TGCGCCAGCAGCTGGGACAGCAACAATCAGCCCCAGCATTTT,CASSWDSNNQPQHF
few,TRBJ2-3,TRBV27,TRBD1,TGTGCCAGCAGTTTCCGAAGGGGACAGGGTGCAGATACGCAGTATTTT,CASSFRRGQGADTQYF
.,TRBJ2-7,TRBV5-1,.,TGCGCCAGCACCTATTCAAGCGGAACCTACGAGCAGTACTTC,CASTYSSGTYEQYF
.,TRBJ1-1,TRBV25-1,TRBD1,TGTGCCAGCAGTGGGACAGGGGGTAACACTGAAGCTTTCTTT,CASSGTGGNTEAFF
.,TRBJ2-1,TRBV4-1,TRBD2,TGCGCCAGCAGCCAACTAGCGGGATGGTACAATGGGCAGTTCTTC,CASSQLAGWYNGQFF
.,TRBJ1-4,TRBV20-1,.,TGCAGTGCCCAGAGGTGGAGAAACGTAACTAATGAAAAACTGTTTTTT,CSAQRWRNVTNEKLFF
once,TRBJ1-4,TRBV7-9,TRBD1,TGTGCCAGCAGCCAGCGGGACAGCCGGGTGTCTAATGAAAATCTGTTTTTT,CASSQRDSRVSNENLFF
.,TRBJ1-3,TRBV4-2,.,TGTGCCAGCAGCCAAGAGCCTGGAAGGGAAAACACCATATATTTT,CASSQEPGRENTIYF
.,TRBJ2-7,TRBV9,TRBD1,TGTGCCAGCAGCTCAGAGACAGGGTTCAGTCCCCTTGTGGACGAGCAGTACTTC,CASSSETGFSPLVDEQYF
few,TRBJ2-1,TRBV10-3,TRBD2,TGTGCCATCAGTGATACGACTAGCGGGATCCCATACAATGAGCAGTTCTTC,CAISDTTSGIPYNEQFF
few,TRBJ2-6,TRBV27,.,TGTGCCAGCAGTACCCTCCGGGGGCCTGGGGCCAACGTCCTGACTTTC,CASSTLRGPGANVLTF
.,TRBJ1-1,TRBV3-1,.,TGTGCCAGCAGCCAGGGGGGCCCGAGAGACACTGAAGCTTTCTTT,CASSQGGPRDTEAFF
.,TRBJ2-4,TRBV7-9,.,TGTGCCAGCAGCCCGGTGGGAGGCAAAAACATTCAGTACTTC,CASSPVGGKNIQYF
.,TRBJ2-7,TRBV9,.,TGTGCCAGCAGCGTACAGGGCGGAGGCCCCTACGAGCAGTACTTC,CASSVQGGGPYEQYF
few,TRBJ2-7,TRBV5-1,TRBD2,TGCGCCAGCAGCTCTGCGGGAGAGGGCTACGAGCAGTACTTC,CASSSAGEGYEQYF
few,TRBJ2-5,TRBV6-2/TRBV6-3,TRBD1,TGTGCCAGCAGAAACACCGGGACAGGGGTTTGGGAGCAGTACTTC,CASRNTGTGVWEQYF
few,TRBJ2-7,TRBV5-1,.,TGCGCCAGCAGCCGCGCAGGGGACTCCTACGAGCAGTACTTC,CASSRAGDSYEQYF
.,TRBJ2-1,TRBV6-5,.,TGTGCCAGCAGGGGAGTCGGGTACTACAATGAGCAGTTCTTC,CASRGVGYYNEQFF
few,TRBJ2-1,TRBV7-2,TRBD1,TGTGCCAGCAGCTTAAATCCGGGACAGGTCTACAATGAGCAGTTCTTC,CASSLNPGQVYNEQFF
.,TRBJ2-4,TRBV9,.,TGTGCCAGCAGCGTAGAAGGTTTGGGCAGGGGAGCCAAAAACATTCAGTACTTC,CASSVEGLGRGAKNIQYF
few,TRBJ2-1,TRBV3-1,TRBD2,TGTGCCAGCAGCCAAGACGGACTAGCGGCCTACAATGAGCAGTTCTTC,CASSQDGLAAYNEQFF
.,TRBJ2-3,TRBV11-1,.,TGTGCTAGCAGTTCCCCCTCAATCACGAGGGATACGCAGTATTTT,CASSSPSITRDTQYF
.,TRBJ2-1,TRBV29-1,TRBD2,TGCAGCGTTGGGGGGACGGGACTAGCGGGATTTAATTCCTACAATGAGCAGTTCTTC,CSVGGTGLAGFNSYNEQFF
few,TRBJ1-2,TRBV10-3,.,TGTGCCATCAGTGAGGCAGGAAATTCTGGGGGCTACACCTTC,CAISEAGNSGGYTF
.,TRBJ2-3,TRBV4-2,TRBD1,TGTGCCAGCAGCCACCGGGACAGCCTCACAGATACGCGGTATTTT,CASSHRDSLTDTRYF
.,TRBJ1-6,TRBV6-5,.,TGTGCCAGCAGTTACTCGGGGCAGGGAGGCTCACCCCTCCACTTT,CASSYSGQGGSPLHF
.,TRBJ2-1,TRBV3-1,TRBD2,TGTGCCAGCAGCCAATTGGGGACTAGCGGGAGGGCCGATGAGCAGTTCTTC,CASSQLGTSGRADEQFF
many,TRBJ2-7,TRBV27,TRBD1,TGTGCCAGCAGTAGACAGGGGTCCTACGAGCAGTACTTC,CASSRQGSYEQYF
.,TRBJ2-2,TRBV9,.,TGTGCCAGCAGCGTAGTCGCGGCAGTGGGCACCGGGGAGCTGTTTTTT,CASSVVAAVGTGELFF
.,TRBJ1-2,TRBV10-2,.,TGCGCCAGCAGTGCCCCGGATCGAGGGATCTATGGCTACACCTTC,CASSAPDRGIYGYTF
few,TRBJ2-7,TRBV7-8,TRBD2,TGTGCCAGCAGAGAGCTAGCGGGCCACCCCTACGAGCAGTACTTC,CASRELAGHPYEQYF
.,TRBJ2-1,TRBV3-1,.,TGTGCCAGCAGTCTAATTCTTCAAAGGGGCAATGAGCAGTTCTTC,CASSLILQRGNEQFF
few,TRBJ2-6,TRBV6-1,TRBD2,TGTGCCAGCAGTGATTTTGCGGGGGCTGGGGCCAACGTCCTGACTTTC,CASSDFAGAGANVLTF
.,TRBJ2-1,TRBV3-1,.,TGTGCCAGCAGCCCCATGATGGCGGCCTACAATGAGCAGTTCTTC,CASSPMMAAYNEQFF
.,TRBJ2-1,TRBV20-1,TRBD2,TGCAGTGCTAGTTCAAACGGGAGGGCCGGGAATGAGCAGTTCTTC,CSASSNGRAGNEQFF
.,TRBJ2-1,TRBV5-1,.,TGCGCCAGCAGCCCTATTGGGGGATACAATGAGCAGTTCTTC,CASSPIGGYNEQFF
.,TRBJ2-1,TRBV12-5,TRBD1,TGTGCTAGTGGTTTGTATCCGGACAGGGCCAGGTTCAATGAGCAGTTCTTC,CASGLYPDRARFNEQFF
.,TRBJ2-7,TRBV7-9,TRBD2,TGTGCCAGCAGCTCGGGGGTTAGCGGGAGGGCCAACGAGCAGTACTTC,CASSSGVSGRANEQYF
few,TRBJ2-1,TRBV5-1,.,TGCGCCAGCAGCTTGGCGGTTCCTAGCGAAAATGAGCAGTTCTTC,CASSLAVPSENEQFF
.,TRBJ2-7,TRBV15,TRBD1,TGTGCCACCAGCAAACGGACAGGGATCTACGAGCAGTACTTC,CATSKRTGIYEQYF
.,TRBJ2-7,TRBV25-1,.,TGTGCCACCGGCCGAGGGAATTACGAGCAGTACTTC,CATGRGNYEQYF
.,TRBJ2-6,TRBV28,.,TGTGCCAGCAGGCCCGGTGGGGTGGGGGCCAACGTCCTGACTTTC,CASRPGGVGANVLTF
.,TRBJ2-7,TRBV25-1,.,TGTGCCAGCAGTGGACTGAACGAGCAGTACTTC,CASSGLNEQYF
once,TRBJ2-1,TRBV27,TRBD1,TGTGCCAGCAGTTCCCGGGACAGGGGGCACTGGGTCTACAATGAGCAGTTCTTC,CASSSRDRGHWVYNEQFF
.,TRBJ2-1,TRBV2,TRBD1,TGTGCCAGCAGAGTGGGACAGGGTAGCCACAATGAGCAGTTCTTC,CASRVGQGSHNEQFF
.,TRBJ1-1,TRBV6-5,TRBD1,TGTGCCAGCAGTTACAGGAGCGGGGACAGGGCCCATGGGAACACTGAAGCTTTCTTT,CASSYRSGDRAHGNTEAFF
.,TRBJ2-1,TRBV5-1,TRBD2,TGCGCAAGCAGCTTGGCCGGCCTACTAGCGGGAGGATACAATGAGCAGTTCTTC,CASSLAGLLAGGYNEQFF
few,TRBJ2-7,TRBV5-1,TRBD2,TGCGCCAGCAGCTGGGAGGGCAGCACCTACGAGCAGTACTTC,CASSWEGSTYEQYF
.,TRBJ2-3,TRBV18,.,TGTGCCAGCTCACCCAGGTTTATAGATACGCAGTATTTT,CASSPRFIDTQYF